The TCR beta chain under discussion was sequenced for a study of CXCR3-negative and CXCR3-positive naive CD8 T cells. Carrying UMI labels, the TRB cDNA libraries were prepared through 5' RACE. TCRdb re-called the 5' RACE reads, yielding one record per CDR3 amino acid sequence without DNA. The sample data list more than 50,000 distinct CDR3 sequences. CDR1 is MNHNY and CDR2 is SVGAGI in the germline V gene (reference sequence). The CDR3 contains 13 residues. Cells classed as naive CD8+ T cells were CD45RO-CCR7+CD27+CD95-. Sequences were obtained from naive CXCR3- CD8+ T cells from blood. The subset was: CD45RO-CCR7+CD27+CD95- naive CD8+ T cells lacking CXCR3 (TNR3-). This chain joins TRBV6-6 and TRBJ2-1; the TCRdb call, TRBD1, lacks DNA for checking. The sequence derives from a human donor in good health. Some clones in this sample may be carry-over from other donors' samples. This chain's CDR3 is CASSFGDRNEQFF.